Below are 25 T cell receptor beta chains sequenced from a single sample in a study of identical twins. TCRdb processed the 5' RACE reads anew with MiXCR; each CDR3 protein has one entry. The sample lists about 530,000 distinct CDR3 sequences; around 20% were seen once. The data also belong to a second study, concerning yellow fever vaccine responses in identical twins.

The material sequenced was CD4+ T cells sorted from blood. The receptor source for this set is a woman in her late teens or twenties in good health.

This clonotype was counted only a few times. This chain joins TRBV20-1 and TRBJ2-5; 8 bases agree with TRBD1. After removal of 8 bases from V and 5 bases from J, the junction contained 10 bases not matched to a gene. This CDR3 has 13 residues. Germline CDR1 reads DFQATT; CDR2 reads SNEGSKA (reference sequence). The CDR3 protein is CSSTGGRLETQYF. CDR3 DNA: TGCAGTTCCACAGGGGGTCGATTGGAGACCCAGTACTTC.

V usage is TRBV5-6 and J usage is TRBJ1-2; 9 nucleotides align to TRBD1. The CDR3 extends over 16 amino acids. Germline V gene data show CDR1 as SGHDT and CDR2 as YYEEEE. V dropped 1 base and J dropped 6; count of bases not matched to a gene: 10. The CDR3 region is CASSLPGQGSVDGYTF. The CDR3 coding sequence is TGTGCCAGCAGCTTGCCGGGACAGGGAAGTGTGGATGGCTACACCTTC.

This clonotype was counted only a few times. The gene calls are TRBV3-1 and TRBJ2-1, with 11 bases fitting TRBD2. This CDR3 is built from 15 residues. Germline assignment: CDR1 LGHDT and CDR2 YNNKEL (reference sequence). V shed 3 bases and J 6 bases; nucleotides not matched to a gene: 4. CDR3 DNA sequence: TGTGCCAGCAGCCATAGCGGGGGGGGTCTCAATGAGCAGTTCTTC. It is translated as CASSHSGGGLNEQFF.

The V gene is TRBV20-1, the J gene TRBJ2-2; D uncertain. Trimming cost V 3 bases and J 0 bases, with 8 bases left between them. The CDR3 spans 14 residues. CDR1 is DFQATT, CDR2 SNEGSKA, per germline (reference sequence). CDR3 protein: CSASFPANTGELFF. The CDR3 DNA reads as TGCAGTGCTAGCTTTCCAGCGAACACCGGGGAGCTGTTTTTT.

The J gene is TRBJ1-3, the V gene TRBV6-1; no reliable D call. The V and J ends lost 7 bases and 3 bases respectively, with 13 bases between them. The germline V gene has CDR1 MNHNS and CDR2 SASEGT. The CDR3 is 14 residues long. The CDR3 nucleotides are TGTGCCAGCACCTGGGGATCGGGTGGAAACACCATATATTTT. This encodes CASTWGSGGNTIYF.

This chain connects TRBV20-1 to TRBJ2-3, with TRBD2 matching 11 bases. The germline V gene encodes CDR1 DFQATT and CDR2 SNEGSKA (reference sequence). After removal of 1 base from V and 1 base from J, the junction contained 7 bases not matched to a gene. The CDR3 has 17 amino acids. The CDR3 DNA reads TGCAGTGCTAGAGGCCTAGCGGGAGGTTCGCGCACAGATACGCAGTATTTT. This gives the protein CSARGLAGGSRTDTQYF.

This sequence joins TRBV3-1 and TRBJ2-6; D gene uncertain. Germline V lookup: CDR1 LGHDT, CDR2 YNNKEL (reference sequence). V was clipped by 7 bases and J by 2 bases, with 9 bases between them. This CDR3 spans 14 amino acids. The CDR3 loop is CASKNRAGANVLTF. The CDR3 DNA reads TGTGCCAGCAAAAATAGGGCTGGGGCCAACGTCCTGACTTTC.

CDR3 residues: CSVEWRLGETQYF. The CDR3, as DNA: TGCAGCGTTGAATGGCGGTTGGGAGAGACCCAGTACTTC. The chain employs TRBV29-1 and TRBJ2-5, with no clear D. CDR1 is SQVTM, CDR2 ANQGSEA, per germline. There are 13 residues in the CDR3. Between the trimmed V and J ends, which lost 2 bases and 4 bases, there was a span of 11 bases.

This clonotype was observed a few times. V and J are TRBV28 and TRBJ2-7; 12 nucleotides agree with TRBD2. CDR3 length: 15 residues. With 5 bases clipped from V and 4 bases from J, the junction kept 6 bases outside the gene matches. The germline CDR1 and CDR2 sequences are MDHEN and SYDVKM. The CDR3 DNA follows: TGTGCCAGCAGTGTGACTAGCGGGGGTACTTACGAGCAGTACGTC. Protein sequence: CASSVTSGGTYEQYV.

V is TRBV7-3 and J is TRBJ2-1; D is possibly TRBD2 (6 bases). The CDR3 contains 15 residues. Trimming took 5 bases from V and 3 from J, leaving 14 bases between them. Germline V gives CDR1 SGHTA, CDR2 FQGTGA. As DNA, the CDR3 is TGTGCCAGCAGCGAAACTAGCAGGGACTACAATGAGCAGTTCTTC. It specifies CASSETSRDYNEQFF.

The CDR3 loop is CATSMGLLAGVNEQFF. As DNA, the CDR3 is TGTGCCACCAGCATGGGGTTGCTAGCGGGAGTCAATGAGCAGTTCTTC. The chain combines TRBV15 with TRBJ2-1; 10 bases are a match to TRBD2. The CDR3 is made up of 16 amino acids. The V gene end was trimmed by 4 bases and the J gene end by 6 bases; junction bases not matched to a gene: 9. The V gene's germline CDR1 is LNHNV and CDR2 YYDKDF (reference sequence).

V gene TRBV10-3 combines with J gene TRBJ2-3; D is uncertain. The V end lost 3 bases, the J end lost 1 base, and 14 bases lay between the germline ends. There are 16 residues in the CDR3. Germline loops: CDR1 ENHRY, CDR2 SYGVKD. The CDR3, as DNA: TGTGCCATCAGTGACAGCGTATCCCCAGGCACAGATACGCAGTATTTT. Protein product: CAISDSVSPGTDTQYF.

The chain is built from TRBV7-2 and TRBJ1-1; D unclear. V shed 5 bases and J shed 7 bases, with 8 bases lying between them. The CDR3 consists of 11 residues. Germline V CDR1 and CDR2: SGHTA, FQGNSA. The CDR3 DNA sequence: TGTGCCAGCAGCCAGGTCCGTGAAGCTTTCTTT. Its protein product is CASSQVREAFF. Full variable domain (missing parts from reference TRBV7-2 and TRBJ1-1): GAGVSQSPSNKVTEKGKDVELRCDPISGHTALYWYRQSLGQGLEFLIYFQGNSAPDKSGLPSDRFSAERTGGSVSTLTIQRTQQEDSAVYLCASSQVREAFFGQGTRLTVV.

The sample holds a few counts of this clonotype. The gene calls are TRBV24-1 and TRBJ2-1; the D is unclear. This CDR3 is built from 12 residues. Trimming stripped 7 bases from V and 8 bases from J, with 11 bases between. Germline assignment: CDR1 KGHDR and CDR2 SFDVKD. The DNA for the CDR3 is TGTGCCACCAGCAGCTCCGTCGATGAGCAGTTCTTC. As protein: CATSSSVDEQFF.

This chain uses TRBV12-3 or TRBV12-4 with TRBJ2-1, with a weak D call TRBD2 (6 bases). This CDR3 has 14 residues. The ends were cut back, 6 bases at V and 3 bases at J, with 12 bases in the middle. The CDR3: CASRDYYDYNEQFF. The CDR3 coding sequence is TGTGCCAGCAGGGACTACTACGACTACAATGAGCAGTTCTTC.

The V and J genes are TRBV2 and TRBJ1-1, with D uncertain. Germline V gene sequence: CDR1 SNHLY, CDR2 FYNNEI. Trimming shortened V by 7 bases and J by 1 base, and 19 bases separated the two germline ends. The CDR3 extends over 16 amino acids. The CDR3 protein is CASIPSGGAGNTEAFF. Here the CDR3 DNA reads TGTGCCAGCATTCCCTCTGGCGGAGCGGGGAACACTGAAGCTTTCTTT.

This clonotype has just a few counts. The rearrangement joins TRBV9 to TRBJ2-1; 10 nucleotides agree with TRBD2. Germline V CDR1 and CDR2: SGDLS, YYNGEE. Germline trimming cut 0 bases from V and 7 bases from J; bases unmatched to any gene: 4. This CDR3 spans 15 amino acids. The CDR3 region is CASSVGASGSNEQFF. CDR3 coding DNA: TGTGCCAGCAGCGTAGGGGCTAGCGGGAGTAATGAGCAGTTCTTC.

At least ten counts were recorded for this clonotype. The chain employs TRBV29-1 and TRBJ2-3; 9 bases fit TRBD2. CDR1 SQVTM and CDR2 ANQGSEA come from the germline V gene. The CDR3 loop spans 14 amino acids. V lost 7 bases, J lost 4 bases, and 9 bases stayed unmatched. CDR3 DNA sequence: TGCAGCGGACGAACTGGGACTAGCTCAGATACGCAGTATTTT. This gives the protein CSGRTGTSSDTQYF.

The rearrangement links TRBV28 to TRBJ1-5; D uncertain. V shed 3 bases and J shed 8 bases, with 14 bases lying between them. Germline CDR1 reads MDHEN; CDR2 reads SYDVKM. This CDR3 spans 14 amino acids. The CDR3 sequence: CASSLRRKSEPQHF. CDR3 in DNA: TGTGCCAGCAGTTTGAGGAGGAAGAGTGAGCCCCAGCATTTT.

V is TRBV15 and J is TRBJ2-1, with 9 bases identical to TRBD2. Germline assignment: CDR1 LNHNV and CDR2 YYDKDF (reference sequence). This CDR3 region has 16 residues. Trimming at V came to 0 bases and at J to 7 bases, leaving 7 bases not matched to a gene. CDR3 DNA: TGTGCCACCAGCAGAGATTATGTAGCGGGAGATAATGAGCAGTTCTTC. It codes for CATSRDYVAGDNEQFF.

The chain uses TRBV7-6 and TRBJ2-1, with a weak D call TRBD1 (5 bases). Trimming took off 2 bases at V and 8 bases at J, with 16 bases between the two ends. This CDR3 is built from 15 residues. Per germline, CDR1 SGHVS and CDR2 FNYEAQ. Written as DNA, the CDR3 is TGTGCCAGCAGCTTAAGGGGCTCCCTTGGAGATGAGCAGTTCTTC. This translates into CASSLRGSLGDEQFF. Filled out from reference TRBV7-6 and TRBJ2-1, the complete variable domain reads GAGVSQSPRYKVTKRGQDVALRCDPISGHVSLYWYRQALGQGPEFLTYFNYEAQQDKSGLPNDRFSAERPEGSISTLTIQRTEQRDSAMYRCASSLRGSLGDEQFFGPGTRLTVL.

This clonotype was counted many times. The chain uses TRBV12-3 or TRBV12-4 and TRBJ2-3; tentatively, D is TRBD1 (5 bases). Trimming left V 5 bases short and J 0 bases short, with 12 bases between. This CDR3 spans 15 amino acids. The CDR3 region is CASSPRGGSTDTQYF. CDR3 nucleotides: TGTGCCAGCAGTCCTAGGGGCGGTAGCACAGATACGCAGTATTTT.

This chain links TRBV7-2 with TRBJ2-1, with 8 bases that match TRBD2. Trimming at V came to 5 bases and at J to 12 bases, leaving 18 bases not matched to a gene. The CDR3 is made up of 16 amino acids. CDR1 is SGHTA, CDR2 FQGNSA, per germline. In DNA form, the CDR3 reads TGTGCCAGCAGCCCAATAGCGGGGACGTTAATTGGTGGGCAGTTCTTC. Its protein product is CASSPIAGTLIGGQFF.

This chain links TRBV4-1 with TRBJ1-2; D uncertain. V was trimmed by 1 base and J by 4 bases, leaving 16 bases between them. CDR3 length: 16 residues. Germline CDR1 MGHRA, CDR2 YSYEKL. This CDR3 is CASSQVVPVDRYGYTF. CDR3 bases: TGCGCCAGCAGCCAAGTCGTGCCGGTAGACCGCTATGGCTACACCTTC.

The chain uses TRBV5-1 and TRBJ2-1; perhaps D is TRBD1 or TRBD2 (5 bases each). V was pared by 2 bases and J by 9 bases, with 12 bases between. There are 13 residues in the CDR3. Germline CDR1 SGHRS, CDR2 YFSETQ. The CDR3 sequence: CASSLRDVGEQFF. CDR3 nucleotides: TGCGCCAGCAGCTTAAGGGACGTCGGTGAGCAGTTCTTC.